Listed here are 5 T cell receptor beta chains from one sample, sequenced in a study of cytomegalovirus exposure and HLA in healthy donors. PCR employed 60 Vbeta and 13 Jbeta primers. Measured with immunoSEQ multiplex PCR; TCRdb has only the in-frame clones, and not every one. The sample shows under 250,000 clones, roughly 84% of them seen only once. Sample: PBMCs. The receptors come from a boy younger than 10 in good health and CMV-seronegative.

V gene TRBV27 combines with J gene TRBJ2-7, with D tentatively TRBD1 (6 bases). CDR1 MNHEY and CDR2 SMNVEV come from the germline V gene (reference sequence). CDR3 length: 13 amino acids. Trimming took off 5 bases at V and 3 bases at J, with 11 bases between the two ends. The CDR3 is CASSPGVDYEQYF. CDR3 DNA: TGTGCCAGCAGTCCAGGGGTGGACTACGAGCAGTACTTC.

This clone was counted a few times. This chain joins TRBV6-5 and TRBJ1-1; tentative D call: TRBD1 (6 bases). CDR3 length: 14 amino acids. V lost 0 bases and J 3 bases, leaving 8 bases between the germline ends. Germline V lookup: CDR1 MNHEY, CDR2 SVGAGI. CDR3: CASSYSAGDTEAFF. The CDR3 bases are TGTGCCAGCAGTTACTCAGCAGGGGACACTGAAGCTTTCTTT.

This chain links TRBV7-2 with TRBJ2-7, with a weak D call TRBD1 (5 bases). The ends were cut back, 4 bases at V and 0 bases at J, with 10 bases in the middle. The CDR3 spans 14 residues. Looked up from germline, CDR1 is SGHTA and CDR2 is FQGNSA. Written as DNA, the CDR3 is TGTGCCAGCAGCTCCCCGACAGTCTCCTACGAGCAGTACTTC. Translated: CASSSPTVSYEQYF.

The CDR3 here is CAWSVRPGLASTDTQYF. Written as DNA, the CDR3 is TGTGCCTGGAGTGTACGGCCGGGACTGGCTAGCACAGATACGCAGTATTTT. The V and J genes are TRBV30 and TRBJ2-3; a weak D match, TRBD2 (6 bases). Between the trimmed V and J ends, which lost 0 bases and 0 bases, there was a span of 16 bases. Germline CDR1 GTSNPN, CDR2 SVGIG (reference sequence). The CDR3 sequence is 17 residues long.

The genes are TRBV30 and TRBJ1-5; D uncertain. Per the germline V gene, CDR1 is GTSNPN and CDR2 is SVGIG (reference sequence). V lost 2 bases to trimming and J lost 2 bases, with 13 bases between them. This CDR3 contains 15 residues. The CDR3 bases are TGTGCCTGGAGTATTCGAAACTTAGGCAATCAGCCCCAGCATTTT. Translation: CAWSIRNLGNQPQHF.